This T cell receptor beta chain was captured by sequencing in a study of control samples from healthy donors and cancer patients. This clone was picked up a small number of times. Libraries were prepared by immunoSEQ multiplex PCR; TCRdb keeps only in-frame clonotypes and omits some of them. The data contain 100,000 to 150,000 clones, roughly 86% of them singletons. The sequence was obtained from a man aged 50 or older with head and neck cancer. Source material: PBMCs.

The CDR3: CASSIQDSRNQPQHF. The CDR3 coding sequence is TGTGCCAGCAGCATCCAGGACAGCCGCAATCAGCCCCAGCATTTT. The V and J genes are TRBV11-2 and TRBJ1-5, with a possible D match to TRBD1 (6 bases). Germline CDR1 reads SGHAT; CDR2 reads FQNNGV. CDR3 length equals 15 residues. Trimming cost V 5 bases and J 2 bases, with 13 bases left between them.